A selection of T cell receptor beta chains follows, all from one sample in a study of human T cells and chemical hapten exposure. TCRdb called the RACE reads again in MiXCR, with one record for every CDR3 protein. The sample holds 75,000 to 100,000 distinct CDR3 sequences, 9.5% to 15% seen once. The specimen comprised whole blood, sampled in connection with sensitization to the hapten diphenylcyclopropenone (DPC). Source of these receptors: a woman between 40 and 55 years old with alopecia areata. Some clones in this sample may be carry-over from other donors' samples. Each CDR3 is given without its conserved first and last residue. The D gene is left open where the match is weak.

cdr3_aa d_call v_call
ASSNPSDWVQF . TRBV12-3/TRBV12-4
ASSLDFVARYEQY . TRBV11-2
ASSWDRGSTEAF TRBD1 TRBV5-4
ASSASPGGGTDQF TRBD1 TRBV9
ASSFLSGRGLLETLY . TRBV7-8
ASRLSWSATDTQY . TRBV7-9
ASSTSGRASEQY TRBD2 TRBV6-6
ASSLGGAQGTNEQF . TRBV5-1
SARDGATNEKLF . TRBV20-1
ASTPTGRGGRYNEQF . TRBV28
ASSQERDINIQY . TRBV3-1
ASSALTGTGGRAF TRBD1 TRBV7-9
ASSLAGINQPQH . TRBV27
ASSLVSGTDEQY . TRBV7-9
ATSRDNLANTEAF . TRBV15
ASSLGQQNEKLF . TRBV7-9
ASSLVTSQETQY . TRBV7-2
ASSQDRGPDTQY . TRBV4-2
AGRTSGYNEQF TRBD2 TRBV28
ASSSSGTQSYEQY . TRBV6-5
ASSQAVAEDIQY . TRBV4-3
ASSLALWIGETQY . TRBV7-9
ASSPTTGAGNIQY TRBD1 TRBV28
ASSSGLAEQF TRBD2 TRBV7-2
ASSLRDGSSYEQY . TRBV7-9
SARDLGSPSYEQY . TRBV20-1
ASSFLSVYNEQF . TRBV28
ASSPGGAGGTGELF TRBD2 TRBV6-5